This T cell receptor beta chain was recovered during a study of blood T cell repertoires in COVID-19. Study overall: The United States, Italy and Spain supplied acute and convalescent COVID-19 samples. Sources were T cells, B-cell-depleted T cells, or PBMCs; the material itself was cDNA or gDNA.

In the original workflow: The assay estimated nucleated cells by amplifying reference gene primers. Only in-frame clones appear in the TCRdb table, and some are missing; sequencing was by immunoSEQ multiplex PCR. D and trimming were read from the DNA, whereas the V and J calls and clone size are those reported in that table. The table includes a few hundred thousand clones, around 86% detected once. The CDR3 contains 13 residues. Germline lookup yields CDR1 ENHRY and CDR2 SYGVKD. V was cut by 8 bases and J by 4 bases, with 14 bases left in between. This TCR was sampled from a man aged 50 or older with acute or convalescent COVID-19. The sample consisted of peripheral blood. This chain uses TRBV10-3 with TRBJ1-1, with D perhaps TRBD1 (6 bases). The CDR3 spells CAIGGGAGTEAFF. CDR3 sequence (DNA): TGTGCCATCGGAGGGGGGGCCGGCACTGAAGCTTTCTTT.